The clone carrying this T cell receptor (beta chain) was picked up many times. The target antigen is unknown. All sequencing subjects had displayed CD8+CD57+ cell expansion on flow cytometry. The template for TCR beta VDJ and CDR3 sequence profiling was genomic DNA. TCRdb ran MiXCR on the reads and lists one entry per CDR3 protein. Among about 160,000 distinct CDR3 sequences listed, around half were seen once. Germline CDR1 PRHDT, CDR2 FYEKMQ (reference sequence). V was trimmed by 5 bases and J by 3 bases, leaving 8 bases between them. The CDR3 covers 13 residues. This entry belongs to a study of CD8+CD57+ T cells in acquired aplastic anemia. General study results and limits: Significance was not reached for CD8+ Simpson's diversity between patients and controls.

The receptor was isolated from a human donor with aplastic anemia. This rearrangement joins TRBV13 to TRBJ2-1; tentative D call: TRBD1 (6 bases). Sequenced input: sorted CD4+, CD8+, or CD8+CD57+ T cells (not recorded which) from PBMCs. This CDR3 is CASSQGYYNEQFF. The CDR3 DNA reads as TGTGCCAGCAGCCAGGGGTACTACAATGAGCAGTTCTTC.